This T cell receptor beta chain was documented in a study of blood T cell repertoires in COVID-19. Study-level background: From the United States, Italy and Spain came samples of acute and convalescent COVID-19. PBMCs, B-cell-depleted T cells, or T cells provided the cDNA or gDNA that made up the material.

V was pared by 4 bases and J by 2 bases, with 11 bases of the junction left unmatched. The CDR3 consists of 17 residues. Germline V gene lookup returns CDR1 SGDLS and CDR2 YYNGEE. Original methodology: The assay estimated nucleated cells by amplifying reference gene primers. Assay: immunoSEQ multiplex PCR; the TCRdb copy retains only in-frame clones and omits some. V and J calls and clone size are those listed in that table; D and trimming were worked out from the DNA. This sample has around 370,000 clones, with 88% found just once. Sequences were obtained from peripheral blood. This TCR came from a woman in her 70s with COVID-19, enrolled during active disease. The chain recombines TRBV9 with TRBJ2-3, with 9 bases that match TRBD2. CDR3: CASSQTSSGVVTDTQYF. The CDR3 DNA reads TGTGCCAGCAGCCAAACTTCTAGCGGGGTGGTCACAGATACGCAGTATTTT.